This TCR beta chain was found in a study of blood T cell repertoires in COVID-19. Trimming removed 4 bases from V and 3 bases from J, with 16 bases in between. The length of the CDR3 is 15 residues. CDR1 is SGHRS, CDR2 YFSETQ, per germline. Some clones are missing from TCRdb's copy, which holds only in-frame ones; the method was immunoSEQ multiplex PCR. The table lists some 110,000 clones, more than 75% of them singletons. Specimen: peripheral blood. V gene TRBV5-1 combines with J gene TRBJ2-5; D may be TRBD2 (5 bases). The TCR sequence derives from a man between 40 and 49 years old with acute or convalescent COVID-19. The CDR3: CASSKTPWGEETQYF. For the CDR3, the DNA is TGCGCCAGCAGCAAAACCCCATGGGGAGAAGAGACCCAGTACTTC.